The clone carrying this TCR beta chain was observed a handful of times. Its antigen is undetermined. From germline, CDR1 is LNHNV and CDR2 YYDKDF (reference sequence). Trimming took 1 base from V and 5 from J, leaving 12 bases between them. The CDR3 loop spans 15 amino acids. The source of the sample is a study of T cell repertoires in cytomegalovirus infection. Study-level information: Well-studied HLA-B-restricted CMV epitopes were used in the study alongside recently identified HLA-C-restricted ones. General study points: The cumulative frequency of public TCR beta families identified carriers of CMV plus the relevant HLA. In two of eight donors, the top clonotype was HLA-C-restricted CMV-specific.

One entry per CDR3 protein results from TCRdb running MiXCR on the reads. The repertoire holds a few hundred thousand distinct CDR3 sequences, with about 34% as singletons. This chain joins TRBV15 and TRBJ2-1, with D possibly being TRBD1 or TRBD2 (6 bases each). This sequence originates from a human donor in good health (CMV status not recorded). Some clones in this sample may be carry-over from other donors' samples. The specimen comprised cultured PBMCs, sampled from culture after CMV antigen stimulation. The CDR3 DNA sequence: TGTGCCACCAGCAGAGGAGGGGGGCTTAACAATGAGCAGTTCTTC. Translation: CATSRGGGLNNEQFF.